The clone carrying this T cell receptor beta chain has just a few counts. Its specificity is not known. These data are taken from a study of T-cell reconstitution after alpha-beta-depleted transplantation in children. Germline assignment: CDR1 SGHNT and CDR2 YENEEA. The CDR3 loop spans 12 amino acids. Trimming took 8 bases from V and 6 from J; bases not matched to a gene: 4. Study conclusions and caveats: In some patients, recipient T cells and intrathymic progenitors surviving conditioning explained high day-60 diversity. The main origin of T-cell counts and diversity one year after transplant was newly produced T cells. Several hundred rapidly expanded clones from non-depleted graft cells reportedly supplied alpha-beta T cells about two months post-transplant.

Unique molecular identifiers were used in preparing the TCRbeta library. TCRdb fed the PCR reads into MiXCR, producing one record per CDR3 protein. The repertoire holds a few hundred thousand distinct CDR3 sequences, 20% to 30% seen once, with just over 35% in the top ten. This receptor was taken from a boy under three years old with Wiskott-Aldrich syndrome, due to receive a stem cell transplant. Sequenced here: PBMCs, sampled before TCRalphabeta/CD19-depleted stem cell transplant. The chain links TRBV11-3 to TRBJ2-7; 10 nucleotides align to TRBD1. CDR3 bases: TGTGCCAGCGCCCGGGACAGGGGCGAGCAGTACTTC. Protein sequence: CASARDRGEQYF. Looking up the rest from reference TRBV11-3 and TRBJ2-7 gives the full variable domain: EAGVVQSPRYKIIEKKQPVAFWCNPISGHNTLYWYLQNLGQGPELLIRYENEEAVDDSQLPKDRFSAERLKGVDSTLKIQPAELGDSAVYLCASARDRGEQYFGPGTRLTVT.